This T cell receptor beta chain was captured by sequencing in a study of blood T cells in healthy people across ages. A second PCR of about 6 to 12 cycles used a sample-barcoded 5' primer and a J-beta primer mix. Each CDR3 protein is one row after TCRdb ran MiXCR on the 5' RACE reads. The sample yields roughly 1.5 million distinct CDR3 sequences, approximately 43% seen once. The germline V and J ends were trimmed by 3 bases and 0 bases, with 14 bases remaining between them. CDR3 size: 15 residues. Looked up from germline, CDR1 is DFQATT and CDR2 is SNEGSKA (reference sequence). The clonotype was recovered from a woman under 30 in good health. The V call is TRBV20-1, the J call TRBJ1-2; perhaps TRBD1 as D (6 bases). Input material: blood. The CDR3 reads CSARIQGQTNYGYTF. CDR3 coding DNA: TGCAGTGCTAGGATCCAAGGACAGACTAACTATGGCTACACCTTC.